The entry below gives a single T cell receptor (beta chain) sequence along with its context. This specimen belongs to a study of cytomegalovirus exposure and HLA in healthy donors. Unmatched junction bases numbered 6, after V lost 4 bases and J lost 0 bases. The germline gives CDR1 SGHDN, CDR2 FVKESK. The CDR3 consists of 16 residues. PCR was performed using 60 Vbeta and 13 Jbeta primers. The method was immunoSEQ multiplex PCR; TCRdb's version includes in-frame clones alone and lacks a portion of them. Of approximately 150,000 clones detected, 70% to 80% appear once; the ten largest clones hold 3.5%. The receptor comes from a human donor in good health. The chain combines TRBV14 with TRBJ2-3, with 8 bases lining up with TRBD1. Sequencing was done on a sample of PBMCs. CDR3 region: CASSPRQGSSTDTQYF. CDR3 coding DNA: TGTGCCAGCAGCCCACGACAGGGGTCGAGCACAGATACGCAGTATTTT.